This entry is about one T cell receptor beta chain. What it recognizes is unknown. The CDR3 has 13 residues. V lost 1 base and J lost 0, with 6 bases in between. Germline CDR1 reads SQVTM; CDR2 reads ANQGSEA. This PCR relied on a set of 60 Vbeta primers and 13 Jbeta primers. Assay: immunoSEQ multiplex PCR; the TCRdb copy retains only in-frame clones and omits some. In the table there are approximately 220,000 clones, around 80% of which are singletons. This record comes from a study of cytomegalovirus exposure and HLA in healthy donors. Study results and limitations: A later analysis reported that several of the most significant clusters appeared to be linked to common viral pathogens, among them Epstein-Barr virus.

The clonotype originates from a boy aged 2 to 10 in good health and CMV-seronegative. Sequencing used PBMCs. The chain links TRBV29-1 to TRBJ1-1; tentative D call: TRBD1 (6 bases). The CDR3 DNA reads as TGCAGCGTTGAAGGGACAGTGAACACTGAAGCTTTCTTT. This gives the protein CSVEGTVNTEAFF.